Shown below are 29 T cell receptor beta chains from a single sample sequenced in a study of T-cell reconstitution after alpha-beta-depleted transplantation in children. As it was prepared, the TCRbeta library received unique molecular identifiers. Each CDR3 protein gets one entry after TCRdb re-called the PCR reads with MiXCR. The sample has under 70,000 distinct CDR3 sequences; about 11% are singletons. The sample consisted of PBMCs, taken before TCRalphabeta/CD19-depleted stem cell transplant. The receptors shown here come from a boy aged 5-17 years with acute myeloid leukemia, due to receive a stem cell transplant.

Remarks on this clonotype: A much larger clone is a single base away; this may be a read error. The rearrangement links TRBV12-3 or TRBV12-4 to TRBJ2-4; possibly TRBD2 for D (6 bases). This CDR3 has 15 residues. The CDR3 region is CASSFPILAKNLQYF. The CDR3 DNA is TGTGCCAGCAGTTTTCCCATACTAGCCAAAAACCTTCAGTACTTC.

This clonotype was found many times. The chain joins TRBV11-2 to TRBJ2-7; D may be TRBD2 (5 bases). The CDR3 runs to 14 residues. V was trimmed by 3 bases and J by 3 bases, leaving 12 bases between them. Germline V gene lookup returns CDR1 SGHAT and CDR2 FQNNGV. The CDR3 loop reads CASSLGGSNYEQYF. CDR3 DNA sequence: TGTGCCAGCAGCTTGGGTGGGAGTAACTACGAGCAGTACTTC.

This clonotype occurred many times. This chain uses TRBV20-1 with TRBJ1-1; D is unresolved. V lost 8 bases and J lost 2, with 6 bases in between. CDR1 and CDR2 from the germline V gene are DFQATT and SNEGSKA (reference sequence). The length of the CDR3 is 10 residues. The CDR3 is CSPGNTEAFF. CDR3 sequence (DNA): TGCAGTCCCGGTAACACTGAAGCTTTCTTT.

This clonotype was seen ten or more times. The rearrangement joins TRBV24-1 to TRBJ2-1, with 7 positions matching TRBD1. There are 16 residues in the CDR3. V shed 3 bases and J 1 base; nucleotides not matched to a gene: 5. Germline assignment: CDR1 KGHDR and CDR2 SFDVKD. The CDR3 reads CATSDPDRVSYNEQFF. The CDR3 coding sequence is TGTGCCACCAGTGATCCTGACAGGGTATCCTACAATGAGCAGTTCTTC.

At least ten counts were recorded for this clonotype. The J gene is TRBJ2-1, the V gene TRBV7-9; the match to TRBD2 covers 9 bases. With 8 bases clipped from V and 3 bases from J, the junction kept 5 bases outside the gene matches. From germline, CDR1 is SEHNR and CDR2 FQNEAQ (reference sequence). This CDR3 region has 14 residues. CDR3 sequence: CASRSGSRYNEQFF. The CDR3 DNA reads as TGTGCCAGCCGTAGCGGGAGTCGCTACAATGAGCAGTTCTTC.

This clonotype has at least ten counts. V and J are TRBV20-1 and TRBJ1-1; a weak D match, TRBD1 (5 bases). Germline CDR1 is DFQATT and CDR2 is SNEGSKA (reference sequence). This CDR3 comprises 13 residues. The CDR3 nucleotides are TGCAGGGTCTTCAGGGATCGAAACACTGAAGCTTTCTTT. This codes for CRVFRDRNTEAFF.

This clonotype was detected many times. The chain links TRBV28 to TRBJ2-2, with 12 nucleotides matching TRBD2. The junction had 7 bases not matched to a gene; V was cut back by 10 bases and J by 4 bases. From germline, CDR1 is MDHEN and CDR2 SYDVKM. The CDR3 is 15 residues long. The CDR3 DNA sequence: TGTGCCACCTCCGGACTAGCGGGAAGCACCGGGGAGCTGTTTTTT. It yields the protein CATSGLAGSTGELFF.

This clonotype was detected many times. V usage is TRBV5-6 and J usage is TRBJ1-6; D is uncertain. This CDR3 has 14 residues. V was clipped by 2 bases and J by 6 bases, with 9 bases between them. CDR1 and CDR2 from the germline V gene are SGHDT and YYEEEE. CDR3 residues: CASSFNSGNSPLHF. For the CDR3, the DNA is TGTGCCAGCAGCTTCAACAGCGGTAATTCACCCCTCCACTTT. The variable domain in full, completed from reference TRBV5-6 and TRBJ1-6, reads DAGVTQSPTHLIKTRGQQVTLRCSPKSGHDTVSWYQQALGQGPQFIFQYYEEEERQRGNFPDRFSGHQFPNYSSELNVNALLLGDSALYLCASSFNSGNSPLHFGNGTRLTVT.

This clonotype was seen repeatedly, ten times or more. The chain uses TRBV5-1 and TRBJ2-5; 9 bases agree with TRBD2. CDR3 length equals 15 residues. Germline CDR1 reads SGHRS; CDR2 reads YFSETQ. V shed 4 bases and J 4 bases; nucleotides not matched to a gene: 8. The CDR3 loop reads CASSRLAGSAETQYF. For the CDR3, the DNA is TGCGCCAGCAGCCGGCTAGCGGGGTCCGCAGAGACCCAGTACTTC. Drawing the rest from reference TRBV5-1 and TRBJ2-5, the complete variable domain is KAGVTQTPRYLIKTRGQQVTLSCSPISGHRSVSWYQQTPGQGLQFLFEYFSETQRNKGNFPGRFSGRQFSNSRSEMNVSTLELGDSALYLCASSRLAGSAETQYFGPGTRLLVL.

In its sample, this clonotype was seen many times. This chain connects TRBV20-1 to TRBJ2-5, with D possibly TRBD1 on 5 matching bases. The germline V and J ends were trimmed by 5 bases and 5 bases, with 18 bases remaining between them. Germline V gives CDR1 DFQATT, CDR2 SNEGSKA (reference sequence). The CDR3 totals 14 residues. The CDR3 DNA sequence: TGCAGTGCTCCTGACAGATGGGGTCGGGAGACCCAGTACTTC. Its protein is CSAPDRWGRETQYF.

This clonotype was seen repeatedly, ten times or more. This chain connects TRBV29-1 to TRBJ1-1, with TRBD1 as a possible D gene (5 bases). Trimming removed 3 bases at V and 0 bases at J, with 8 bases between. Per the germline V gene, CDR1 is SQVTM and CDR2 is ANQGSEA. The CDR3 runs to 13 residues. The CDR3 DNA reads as TGCAGCGTTGATCAGGGAGTGAACACTGAAGCTTTCTTT. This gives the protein CSVDQGVNTEAFF.

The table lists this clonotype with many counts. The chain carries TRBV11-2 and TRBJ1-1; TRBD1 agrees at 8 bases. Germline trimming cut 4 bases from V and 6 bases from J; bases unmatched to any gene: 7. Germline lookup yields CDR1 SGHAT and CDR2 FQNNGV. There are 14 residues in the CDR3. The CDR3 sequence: CASSSPRGQAEAFF. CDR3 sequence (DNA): TGTGCCAGCAGCTCCCCCAGGGGGCAAGCTGAAGCTTTCTTT.

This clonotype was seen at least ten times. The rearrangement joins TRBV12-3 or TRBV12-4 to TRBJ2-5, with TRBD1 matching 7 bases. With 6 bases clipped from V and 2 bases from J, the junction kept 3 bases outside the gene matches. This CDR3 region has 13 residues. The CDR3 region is CASSQTGQETQYF. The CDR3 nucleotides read TGTGCCAGCAGCCAGACAGGGCAAGAGACCCAGTACTTC.

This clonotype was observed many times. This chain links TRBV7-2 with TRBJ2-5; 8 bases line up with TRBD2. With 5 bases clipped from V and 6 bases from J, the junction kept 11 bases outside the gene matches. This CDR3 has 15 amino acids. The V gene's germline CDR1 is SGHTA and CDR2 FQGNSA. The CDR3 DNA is TGTGCCAGCAGCACCCAGGTCACGGGGGGGCAGACCCAGTACTTC. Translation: CASSTQVTGGQTQYF.

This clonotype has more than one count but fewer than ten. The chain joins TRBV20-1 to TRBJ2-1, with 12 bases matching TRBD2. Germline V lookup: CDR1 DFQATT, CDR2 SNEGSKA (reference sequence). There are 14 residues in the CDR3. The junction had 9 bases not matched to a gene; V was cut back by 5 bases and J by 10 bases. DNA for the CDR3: TGCAGTGCTCGAGGGCTAGCGGGAGGGGGGGAGCAGTTCTTC. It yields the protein CSARGLAGGGEQFF.

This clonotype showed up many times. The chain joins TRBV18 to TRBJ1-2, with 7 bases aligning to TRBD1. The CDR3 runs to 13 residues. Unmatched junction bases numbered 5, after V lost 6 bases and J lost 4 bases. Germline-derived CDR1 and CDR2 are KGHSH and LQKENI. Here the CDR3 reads CASSLGQTYGYTF. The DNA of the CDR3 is TGTGCCAGCTCCTTGGGACAGACCTATGGCTACACCTTC.

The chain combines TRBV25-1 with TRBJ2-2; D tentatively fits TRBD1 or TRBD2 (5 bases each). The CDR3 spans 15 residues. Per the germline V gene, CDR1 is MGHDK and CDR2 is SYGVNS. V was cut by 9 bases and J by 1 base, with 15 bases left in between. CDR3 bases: TGTGCCAGGGGCCCCGCAGGGAGGAACACCGGGGAGCTGTTTTTT. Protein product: CARGPAGRNTGELFF.

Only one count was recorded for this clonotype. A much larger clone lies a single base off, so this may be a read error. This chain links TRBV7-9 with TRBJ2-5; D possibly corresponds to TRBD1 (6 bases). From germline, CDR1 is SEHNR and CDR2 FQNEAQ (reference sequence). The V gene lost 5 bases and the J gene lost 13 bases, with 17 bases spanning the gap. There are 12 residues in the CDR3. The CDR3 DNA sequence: TGTGCCAGCAGCCCAGGGGTGGTGGACCTGTACTTC. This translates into CASSPGVVDLYF.

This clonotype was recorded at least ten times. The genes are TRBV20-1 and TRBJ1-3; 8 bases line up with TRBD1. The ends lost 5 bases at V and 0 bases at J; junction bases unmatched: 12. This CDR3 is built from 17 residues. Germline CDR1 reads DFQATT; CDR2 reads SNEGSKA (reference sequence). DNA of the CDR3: TGCAGTGCTCACCGACAGGGGACATCCCTCTCTGGAAACACCATATATTTT. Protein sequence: CSAHRQGTSLSGNTIYF.

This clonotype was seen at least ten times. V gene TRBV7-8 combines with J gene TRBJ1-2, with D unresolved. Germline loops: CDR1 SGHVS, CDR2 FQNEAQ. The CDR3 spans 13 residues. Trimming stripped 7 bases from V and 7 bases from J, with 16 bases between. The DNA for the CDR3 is TGTGCCAGCACCCCAGGTGGGAATGGTGGCTACACCTTC. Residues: CASTPGGNGGYTF.

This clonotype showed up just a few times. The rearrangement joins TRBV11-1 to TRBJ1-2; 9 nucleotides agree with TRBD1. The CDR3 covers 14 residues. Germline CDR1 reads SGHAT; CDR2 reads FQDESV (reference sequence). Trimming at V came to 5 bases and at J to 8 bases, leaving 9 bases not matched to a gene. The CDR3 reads CASSPGGQGEGYTF. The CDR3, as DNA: TGTGCCAGCAGCCCTGGGGGACAGGGCGAGGGCTACACCTTC.

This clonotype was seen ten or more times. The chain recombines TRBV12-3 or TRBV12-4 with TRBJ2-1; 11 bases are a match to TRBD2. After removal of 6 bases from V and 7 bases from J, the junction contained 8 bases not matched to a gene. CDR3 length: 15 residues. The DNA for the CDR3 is TGTGCCAGCAGGGACCCCGGGACTAGCGGAAATGAGCAGTTCTTC. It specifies CASRDPGTSGNEQFF.

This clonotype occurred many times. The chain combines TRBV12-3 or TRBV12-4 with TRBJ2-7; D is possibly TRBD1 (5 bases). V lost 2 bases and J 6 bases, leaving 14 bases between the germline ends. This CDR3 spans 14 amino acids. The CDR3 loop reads CASSLKRGLREQYF. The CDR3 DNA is TGTGCCAGCAGTTTAAAAAGGGGTTTGCGCGAGCAGTACTTC.

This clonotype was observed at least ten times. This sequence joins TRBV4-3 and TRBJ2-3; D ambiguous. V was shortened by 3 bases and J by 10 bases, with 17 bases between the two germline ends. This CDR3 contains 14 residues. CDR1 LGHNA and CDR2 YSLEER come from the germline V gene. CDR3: CASSQGMRTDPQYF. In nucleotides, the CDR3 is TGCGCCAGCAGCCAGGGGATGAGAACAGACCCGCAGTATTTT.

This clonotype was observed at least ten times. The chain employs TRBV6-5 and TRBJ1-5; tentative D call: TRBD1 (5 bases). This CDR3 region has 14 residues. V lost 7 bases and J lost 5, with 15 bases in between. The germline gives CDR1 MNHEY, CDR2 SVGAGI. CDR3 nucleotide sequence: TGTGCCAGCACCCCGGGGGTGGGCCATCAGCCCCAGCATTTT. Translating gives CASTPGVGHQPQHF.

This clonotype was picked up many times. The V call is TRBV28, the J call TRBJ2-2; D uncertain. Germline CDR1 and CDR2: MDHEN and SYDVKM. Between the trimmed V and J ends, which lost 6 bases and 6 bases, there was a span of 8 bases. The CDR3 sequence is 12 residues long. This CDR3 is CASSLSPGELFF. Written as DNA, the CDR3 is TGTGCCAGCAGCCTAAGCCCCGGGGAGCTGTTTTTT.

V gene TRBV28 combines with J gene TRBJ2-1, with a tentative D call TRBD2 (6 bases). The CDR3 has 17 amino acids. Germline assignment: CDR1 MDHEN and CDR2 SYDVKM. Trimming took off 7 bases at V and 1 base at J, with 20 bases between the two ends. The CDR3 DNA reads TGTGCCAGCAAAGGGAGATCGGTGGGGGGATCCTACAATGAGCAGTTCTTC. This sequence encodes CASKGRSVGGSYNEQFF.

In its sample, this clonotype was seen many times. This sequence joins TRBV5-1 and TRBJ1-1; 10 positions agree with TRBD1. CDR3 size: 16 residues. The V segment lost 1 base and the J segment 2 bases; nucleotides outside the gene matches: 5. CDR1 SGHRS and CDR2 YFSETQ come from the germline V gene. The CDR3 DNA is TGCGCCAGCAGCTTGTCCCAGACAGGGGGCAACACTGAAGCTTTCTTT. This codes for CASSLSQTGGNTEAFF.

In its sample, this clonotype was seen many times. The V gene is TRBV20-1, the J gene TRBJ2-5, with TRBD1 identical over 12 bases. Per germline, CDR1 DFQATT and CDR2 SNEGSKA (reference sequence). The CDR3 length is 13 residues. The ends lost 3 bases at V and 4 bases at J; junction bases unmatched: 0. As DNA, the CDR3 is TGCAGTGCTAGGGGACAGGGGGCAGAGACCCAGTACTTC. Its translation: CSARGQGAETQYF.